This T cell receptor beta chain was obtained from a study of blood T cell repertoires in COVID-19. Study-wide background: Both acute and convalescent COVID-19 samples were obtained from the United States, Italy and Spain. T cells, B-cell-depleted T cells, or PBMCs supplied cDNA or gDNA.

Germline V gene sequence: CDR1 LGHDT, CDR2 YNNKEL (reference sequence). Germline trimming cut 0 bases from V and 4 bases from J; bases unmatched to any gene: 5. The CDR3 runs to 16 residues. TCRdb keeps only in-frame clones here, not all; method: immunoSEQ multiplex PCR. The sample gives 330,000 or so clones, 87% of which show up once; roughly 8.9% is in the top ten. What was sequenced was peripheral blood. The V gene is TRBV3-1 (or the pseudogene TRBV3-2), the J gene TRBJ2-3, with 9 bases lining up with TRBD1. The clonotype originates from a man aged 25-40 years with COVID-19, enrolled during active disease. This CDR3 reads CASSQDLGQGPDTQYF. In DNA, the CDR3 is TGTGCCAGCAGCCAAGATCTGGGACAGGGACCAGATACGCAGTATTTT.